Below are 29 T cell receptor beta chains sequenced from a single sample in a study of blood T cell repertoires in COVID-19 (dated by TCRdb to the early 2020s). Preparation of the library involved the immunoSEQ multiplex PCR assay. What TCRdb holds here is the immuneACCESS table cut down to in-frame rearrangements. Part of the clones is not present; checked against another copy, under half of the missing clones reflect an unresolved V gene, and the others are unexplained. In all, the sample holds around 220,000 clones, and about 83% of those were seen once. 6.8% of the sample is taken by the ten largest. The sequenced sample was PBMCs or T cells enriched from blood (not recorded which). These receptor sequences come from a middle-aged woman who had recovered from COVID-19.

The genes are TRBV18 and TRBJ1-1; 7 nucleotides line up with TRBD1. V shed 3 bases, J shed 1 base, and the junction held 14 bases outside the gene matches. Germline lookup yields CDR1 KGHSH and CDR2 LQKENI. This CDR3 region has 18 residues. For the CDR3, the DNA is TGTGCCAGCTCACCGCTACCCCTGACAGGGTTGGAGAACACTGAAGCTTTCTTT. This gives the protein CASSPLPLTGLENTEAFF.

The rearrangement links TRBV18 to TRBJ2-7, with D possibly TRBD1 on 6 matching bases. This CDR3 contains 14 residues. The V end was cut by 3 bases, the J end by 5 bases, with 14 bases between. Per germline, CDR1 KGHSH and CDR2 LQKENI. Here the CDR3 DNA reads TGTGCCAGCTCACCCGAACAGGGAGCCCACGAGCAGTACGTC. It yields the protein CASSPEQGAHEQYV.

The chain has TRBV18 and TRBJ2-2; 8 bases are a match to TRBD1. CDR3 length: 13 residues. The junction had 0 bases not matched to a gene; V was cut back by 3 bases and J by 6 bases. Germline V gene data show CDR1 as KGHSH and CDR2 as LQKENI. CDR3 sequence reads: CASSPTGAGELFF. As DNA, the CDR3 is TGTGCCAGCTCACCGACAGGGGCCGGGGAGCTGTTTTTT.

Only a few counts were recorded for this clone. The genes are TRBV5-6 and TRBJ2-1; tentatively, D is TRBD2 (5 bases). Germline V gene lookup returns CDR1 SGHDT and CDR2 YYEEEE. The CDR3 length is 15 residues. V lost 0 bases to trimming and J lost 9 bases, with 16 bases between them. CDR3 sequence: CASSLVTPAGSEQFF. The DNA of the CDR3 is TGTGCCAGCAGCTTGGTAACTCCGGCGGGCAGTGAGCAGTTCTTC.

The chain has TRBV28 and TRBJ2-3; the match to TRBD2 covers 8 bases. The CDR3 runs to 14 residues. Germline V gene data show CDR1 as MDHEN and CDR2 as SYDVKM. J lost 4 bases, V lost 6 bases, and 6 bases had no gene match. The CDR3 DNA follows: TGTGCCAGCAGCTCCGGGAGGGCCCCAGATACGCAGTATTTT. Translated: CASSSGRAPDTQYF.

The J gene is TRBJ1-2, the V gene TRBV11-2; no reliable D call. This CDR3 contains 12 residues. The germline gives CDR1 SGHAT, CDR2 FQNNGV. V was cut by 5 bases and J by 4 bases, with 8 bases left in between. DNA for the CDR3: TGTGCCAGCAGCCGCCGGGGCTATGGCTACACCTTC. Its translation: CASSRRGYGYTF.

The chain combines TRBV5-1 with TRBJ2-1; the match to TRBD1 covers 7 bases. There are 13 residues in the CDR3. After removal of 5 bases from V and 12 bases from J, the junction contained 11 bases not matched to a gene. The germline V gene encodes CDR1 SGHRS and CDR2 YFSETQ. CDR3 nucleotides: TGCGCCAGCAGGGACAGGCTTGGTATGGGGCAGTTCTTC. Translating it yields CASRDRLGMGQFF.

The genes are TRBV6-2 or TRBV6-3 and TRBJ2-2; possibly TRBD2 for D (5 bases). Trimming stripped 2 bases from V and 7 bases from J, with 8 bases between. The germline CDR1 and CDR2 sequences are MNHEY and SVGEGT. CDR3 size: 13 residues. CDR3 residues: CASSYEGIGELFF. DNA of the CDR3: TGTGCCAGCAGTTACGAGGGAATCGGGGAGCTGTTTTTT.

This clone showed up just a few times. This chain joins TRBV2 and TRBJ1-6; the D is unclear. Between the trimmed V and J ends, which lost 8 bases and 7 bases, there was a span of 9 bases. Germline V gene sequence: CDR1 SNHLY, CDR2 FYNNEI. This CDR3 region has 12 residues. The CDR3 loop is CASGQTNSPLHF. The CDR3 coding sequence is TGTGCCAGCGGGCAGACAAATTCACCCCTCCACTTT. The whole variable domain, remainder taken from reference TRBV2 and TRBJ1-6, is EPEVTQTPSHQVTQMGQEVILRCVPISNHLYFYWYRQILGQKVEFLVSFYNNEISEKSEIFDDQFSVERPDGSNFTLKIRSTKLEDSAMYFCASGQTNSPLHFGNGTRLTVT.

The chain couples TRBV19 to TRBJ2-5, with D possibly matching TRBD2 (5 bases). CDR3 length: 11 residues. CDR1 and CDR2 from the germline V gene are LNHDA and SQIVND (reference sequence). V gave up 3 bases and J gave up 7 bases, with 6 bases separating them. CDR3 sequence (DNA): TGTGCCAGTAGTATTGGAGGGACCCAGTACTTC. Translation: CASSIGGTQYF.

V gene TRBV5-8 combines with J gene TRBJ2-7, with 7 bases matching TRBD1. Germline trimming cut 5 bases from V and 6 bases from J; bases unmatched to any gene: 11. Per germline, CDR1 SGHTS and CDR2 YDEGEE. CDR3 length equals 14 residues. The CDR3 DNA is TGTGCCAGCAGTCCCCCTCGAAGGGGGCTCGAGCAGTACGTC. It is translated as CASSPPRRGLEQYV.

The gene calls are TRBV5-4 and TRBJ1-2; 8 positions agree with TRBD1. This CDR3 has 17 residues. Per germline, CDR1 SGHNT and CDR2 YYREEE (reference sequence). Trimming removed 4 bases from V and 8 bases from J; junction bases left unmatched: 19. The CDR3 sequence: CASSPRTGSQGAKGYTF. The CDR3 bases are TGTGCCAGCAGCCCCAGAACCGGTAGCCAGGGGGCAAAAGGCTACACCTTC.

The chain uses TRBV7-3 and TRBJ2-5, with 8 positions matching TRBD2. Germline lookup yields CDR1 SGHTA and CDR2 FQGTGA. Germline trimming cut 5 bases from V and 5 bases from J; bases unmatched to any gene: 4. This CDR3 region has 13 residues. CDR3 amino acids: CASSLAGRETQYF. The CDR3 coding sequence is TGTGCCAGCAGCCTAGCGGGTCGGGAGACCCAGTACTTC.

This clone has at least ten counts. V gene TRBV29-1 combines with J gene TRBJ2-1; D gene unclear. This CDR3 is built from 13 residues. The V gene's germline CDR1 is SQVTM and CDR2 ANQGSEA. With 0 bases removed from V and 6 bases from J, the gap between germline ends came to 9 bases. CDR3 nucleotide sequence: TGCAGCGTTGAAGATTGGCAGGCCAATGAGCAGTTCTTC. It yields the protein CSVEDWQANEQFF.

This sequence joins TRBV19 and TRBJ2-2; D perhaps matches TRBD1 (6 bases). Germline CDR1 is LNHDA and CDR2 is SQIVND (reference sequence). The CDR3 sequence is 14 residues long. Trimming took 1 base from V and 6 from J, leaving 9 bases between them. CDR3 in DNA: TGTGCCAGTAGTATAGTTGAGGGGGCCGGGGAGCTGTTTTTT. Protein sequence: CASSIVEGAGELFF.

V gene TRBV6-5 combines with J gene TRBJ2-7; a weak D match, TRBD2 (6 bases). Germline V lookup: CDR1 MNHEY, CDR2 SVGAGI. This CDR3 region has 11 residues. The ends were cut back, 7 bases at V and 4 bases at J, with 8 bases in the middle. DNA of the CDR3: TGTGCCAGCAACGGGGGTTACGAGCAGTACTTC. Translating it yields CASNGGYEQYF.

The chain has TRBV6-5 and TRBJ1-5; tentatively, D is TRBD1 (6 bases). The germline V gene encodes CDR1 MNHEY and CDR2 SVGAGI. The V and J ends lost 10 bases and 5 bases respectively, with 15 bases between them. The CDR3 is 13 residues long. CDR3 in DNA: TGTGCCACCTTGAAAGAGGGGGATCAGCCCCAGCATTTT. It is translated as CATLKEGDQPQHF.

To note about this clone: Other DNA sequences in the same sample also yield this CDR3. This chain links TRBV28 with TRBJ1-2; 9 nucleotides align to TRBD1. This CDR3 spans 14 amino acids. Germline-derived CDR1 and CDR2 are MDHEN and SYDVKM. V shed 5 bases, J shed 4 bases, and the junction held 5 bases outside the gene matches. The CDR3 sequence: CASSLTGGGYGYTF. As DNA, the CDR3 is TGTGCCAGCAGTCTCACAGGGGGCGGCTATGGCTACACCTTC.

The rearrangement uses TRBV7-2 and TRBJ1-4, with D unclear. This CDR3 is 15 amino acids long. Trimming shortened V by 3 bases and J by 0 bases, and 8 bases separated the two germline ends. Germline V gene sequence: CDR1 SGHTA, CDR2 FQGNSA. CDR3 DNA: TGTGCCAGCAGCTTGTACAGTGCAACTAATGAAAAACTGTTTTTT. Its translation: CASSLYSATNEKLFF.

The V call is TRBV27, the J call TRBJ2-1; 8 bases agree with TRBD2. The CDR3 runs 18 residues. Per the germline V gene, CDR1 is MNHEY and CDR2 is SMNVEV (reference sequence). J lost 7 bases, V lost 4 bases, and 18 bases had no gene match. The CDR3 coding sequence is TGTGCCAGCAGTTACCCGGGTGGGGCGGGAGGTCCAGGTAATGAGCAGTTCTTC. Protein: CASSYPGGAGGPGNEQFF.

A few counts support this clone. This chain uses TRBV5-1 with TRBJ1-2; 8 bases map to TRBD1. Germline-derived CDR1 and CDR2 are SGHRS and YFSETQ. V lost 0 bases and J lost 7; bases outside the gene matches: 2. The CDR3 is 13 residues long. The CDR3 here is CASSLVDRVGYTF. The CDR3, as DNA: TGCGCCAGCAGCTTGGTGGACAGGGTTGGCTACACCTTC.

This clone appeared once. J is TRBJ2-3 and V is TRBV12-3 or TRBV12-4; perhaps TRBD1 as D (5 bases). V was cut by 6 bases and J by 2 bases, with 9 bases left in between. CDR3 length: 13 amino acids. The DNA of the CDR3 is TGTGCCAGCAGGCAGGGCAACACAGATACGCAGTATTTT. It is translated as CASRQGNTDTQYF.

The rearrangement joins TRBV28 to TRBJ2-3; D gene ambiguous. This CDR3 region has 11 residues. Looked up from germline, CDR1 is MDHEN and CDR2 is SYDVKM. The V and J ends lost 3 bases and 6 bases respectively, with 4 bases between them. The CDR3 sequence: CASSFRDTQYF. Here the CDR3 DNA reads TGTGCCAGCAGTTTTCGGGATACGCAGTATTTT.

J is TRBJ1-3 and V is TRBV7-9; no clear D. This CDR3 comprises 17 residues. CDR1 and CDR2 from the germline V gene are SEHNR and FQNEAQ (reference sequence). V dropped 5 bases and J dropped 4 bases, with 21 bases sitting between them. The CDR3 DNA follows: TGTGCCAGCAGCCGACTGGTTGCCGCCGCCGGGGGAAACACCATATATTTT. Amino acid sequence: CASSRLVAAAGGNTIYF.

This chain links TRBV19 with TRBJ1-3; D is perhaps TRBD1 (6 bases). Germline V CDR1 and CDR2: LNHDA, SQIVND (reference sequence). The CDR3 is 15 residues long. The V and J ends lost 6 bases and 4 bases respectively, with 16 bases between them. CDR3 DNA: TGTGCCAGTAGCCGTGATCCAGGGACAGGAAACACCATATATTTT. This gives the protein CASSRDPGTGNTIYF.

This clone has a handful of counts. The chain combines TRBV18 with TRBJ2-5; 9 bases line up with TRBD1. CDR3 size: 13 residues. The germline V gene encodes CDR1 KGHSH and CDR2 LQKENI. V shed 6 bases, J shed 5 bases, and the junction held 4 bases outside the gene matches. The CDR3 protein is CASSQGQGETQYF. CDR3 coding DNA: TGTGCCAGCTCCCAAGGACAGGGGGAGACCCAGTACTTC. Full variable domain (rest looked up from reference TRBV18 and TRBJ2-5): NAGVMQNPRHLVRRRGQEARLRCSPMKGHSHVYWYRQLPEEGLKFMVYLQKENIIDESGMPKERFSAEFPKEGPSILRIQQVVRGDSAAYFCASSQGQGETQYFGPGTRLLVL.

This chain's CDR3 is CASSVSSGSDNEQFF. The CDR3 nucleotides read TGTGCCAGCAGTGTTTCTAGCGGGAGTGACAATGAGCAGTTCTTC. The rearrangement joins TRBV2 to TRBJ2-1, with 10 bases lining up with TRBD2. Germline V gene sequence: CDR1 SNHLY, CDR2 FYNNEI. The CDR3 totals 15 residues. Losses at the gene ends were 4 bases for V and 5 bases for J; bases not matched to a gene: 5.

The rearrangement joins TRBV28 to TRBJ2-3; a possible D gene is TRBD1 (5 bases). Trimming took 5 bases from V and 2 from J, leaving 11 bases between them. The CDR3 covers 14 residues. The germline CDR1 and CDR2 sequences are MDHEN and SYDVKM. The CDR3 nucleotides read TGTGCCAGCAGTGGTCAGGGAATCACAGATACGCAGTATTTT. It encodes CASSGQGITDTQYF.

The chain has TRBV24-1 and TRBJ2-1; 8 positions agree with TRBD2. This CDR3 is built from 15 residues. Unmatched junction bases numbered 5, after V lost 0 bases and J lost 8 bases. Looked up from germline, CDR1 is KGHDR and CDR2 is SFDVKD. DNA of the CDR3: TGTGCCACCAGTGATTTGTCCGGGAGGGGGGATGAGCAGTTCTTC. Its translation is CATSDLSGRGDEQFF.